Presented here are 2 T cell receptor beta chains from one specimen sequenced in a study of cytomegalovirus exposure and HLA in healthy donors. The assay was immunoSEQ multiplex PCR, and TCRdb's table has in-frame clones only and misses some. This repertoire shows a few hundred thousand clones, over 80% found once; its top ten account for about 14%. Input material: PBMCs. All receptors derive from a young woman in good health and CMV-seropositive.

This clone has only one observation. The chain carries TRBV30 and TRBJ1-1; D perhaps matches TRBD1 (5 bases). This CDR3 is built from 16 residues. Germline V lookup: CDR1 GTSNPN, CDR2 SVGIG (reference sequence). V lost 2 bases and J lost 1, with 17 bases in between. The CDR3: CAWSLRGFRANTEAFF. As DNA, the CDR3 is TGTGCCTGGAGTCTAAGAGGGTTCAGGGCGAACACTGAAGCTTTCTTT.

The chain employs TRBV30 and TRBJ2-3, with 7 bases identical to TRBD2. CDR1 and CDR2 from the germline V gene are GTSNPN and SVGIG (reference sequence). V lost 0 bases, J lost 0 bases, and 12 bases stayed unmatched. This CDR3 has 18 residues. The CDR3 loop reads CAWSVLPLLAISTDTQYF. CDR3 nucleotides: TGTGCCTGGAGTGTCCTACCCCTACTAGCGATAAGCACAGATACGCAGTATTTT.